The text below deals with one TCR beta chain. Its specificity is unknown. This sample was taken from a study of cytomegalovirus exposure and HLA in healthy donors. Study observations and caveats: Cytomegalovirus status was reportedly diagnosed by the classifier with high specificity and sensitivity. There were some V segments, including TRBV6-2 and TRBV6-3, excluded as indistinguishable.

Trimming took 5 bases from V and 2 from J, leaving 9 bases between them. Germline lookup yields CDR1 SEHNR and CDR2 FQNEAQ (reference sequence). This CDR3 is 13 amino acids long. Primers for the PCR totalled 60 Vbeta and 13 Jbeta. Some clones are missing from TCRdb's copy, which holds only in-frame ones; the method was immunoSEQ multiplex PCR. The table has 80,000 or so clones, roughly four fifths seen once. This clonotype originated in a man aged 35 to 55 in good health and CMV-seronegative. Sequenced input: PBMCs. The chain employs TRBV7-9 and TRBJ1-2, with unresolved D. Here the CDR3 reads CASSLDKNYGYTF. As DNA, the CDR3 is TGTGCCAGCAGCCTCGACAAAAACTATGGCTACACCTTC.